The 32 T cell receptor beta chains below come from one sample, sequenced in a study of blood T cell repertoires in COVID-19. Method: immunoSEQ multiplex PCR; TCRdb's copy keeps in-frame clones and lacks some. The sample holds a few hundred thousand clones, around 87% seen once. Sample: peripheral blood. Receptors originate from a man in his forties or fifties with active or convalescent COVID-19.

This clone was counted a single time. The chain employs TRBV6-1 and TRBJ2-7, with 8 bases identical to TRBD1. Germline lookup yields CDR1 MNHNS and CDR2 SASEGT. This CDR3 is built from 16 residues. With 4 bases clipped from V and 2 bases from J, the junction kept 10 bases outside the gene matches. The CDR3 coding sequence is TGTGCCAGCAGTGGTCTGACAGGGGTAAAAACCTACGAGCAGTACTTC. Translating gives CASSGLTGVKTYEQYF.

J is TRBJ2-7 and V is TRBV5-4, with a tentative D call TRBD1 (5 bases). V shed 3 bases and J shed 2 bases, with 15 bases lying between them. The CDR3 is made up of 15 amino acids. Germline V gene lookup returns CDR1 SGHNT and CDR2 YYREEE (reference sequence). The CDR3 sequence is CASSSDTPGTYEQYF. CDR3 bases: TGTGCCAGCAGCTCTGACACCCCAGGGACCTACGAGCAGTACTTC.

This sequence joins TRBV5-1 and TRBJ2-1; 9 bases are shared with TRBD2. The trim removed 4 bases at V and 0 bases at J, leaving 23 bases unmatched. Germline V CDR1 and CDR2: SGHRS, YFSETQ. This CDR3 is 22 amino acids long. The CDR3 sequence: CASSRGPATRGGAFGSYNEQFF. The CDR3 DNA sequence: TGCGCCAGCAGCCGGGGGCCGGCGACTCGCGGGGGGGCGTTTGGCTCCTACAATGAGCAGTTCTTC.

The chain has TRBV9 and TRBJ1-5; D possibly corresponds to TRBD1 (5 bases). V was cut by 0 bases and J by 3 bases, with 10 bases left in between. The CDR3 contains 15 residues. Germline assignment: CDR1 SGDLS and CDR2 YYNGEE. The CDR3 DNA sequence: TGTGCCAGCAGCGTAGCTGGGGGGTTCAATCAGCCCCAGCATTTT. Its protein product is CASSVAGGFNQPQHF.

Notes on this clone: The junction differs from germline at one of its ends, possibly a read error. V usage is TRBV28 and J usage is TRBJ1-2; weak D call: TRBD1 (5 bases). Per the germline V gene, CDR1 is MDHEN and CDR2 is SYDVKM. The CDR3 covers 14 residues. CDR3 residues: CASSLGAGTAIFLF. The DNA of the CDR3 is TGTGCCAGCAGCCTAGGGGCGGGGACTGCCATCTTCCTCTTC.

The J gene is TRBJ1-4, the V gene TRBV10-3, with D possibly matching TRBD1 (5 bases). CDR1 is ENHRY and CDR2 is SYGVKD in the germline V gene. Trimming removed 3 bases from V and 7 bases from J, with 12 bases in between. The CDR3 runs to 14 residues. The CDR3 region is CAISDAGIIEKLFF. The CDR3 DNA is TGTGCCATCAGTGATGCAGGGATAATTGAAAAACTGTTTTTT.

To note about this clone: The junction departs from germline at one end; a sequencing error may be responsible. CDR3 protein: CASSSSSIHGLAGNIEHRGAVF. The CDR3, as DNA: TGTGCCAGCAGCTCTAGCTCCATACACGGACTAGCGGGGAATATTGAACACCGGGGAGCTGTTTTT. The chain links TRBV6-6 to TRBJ2-2, with 12 bases matching TRBD2. Per the germline V gene, CDR1 is MNHNY and CDR2 is SVGAGI (reference sequence). This CDR3 region has 22 residues.

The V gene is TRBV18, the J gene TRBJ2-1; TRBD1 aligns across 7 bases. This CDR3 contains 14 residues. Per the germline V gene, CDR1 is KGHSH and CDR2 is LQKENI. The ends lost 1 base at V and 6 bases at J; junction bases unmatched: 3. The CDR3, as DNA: TGTGCCAGCTCACCACAGGGGGCCGGCAATGAGCAGTTCTTC. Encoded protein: CASSPQGAGNEQFF.

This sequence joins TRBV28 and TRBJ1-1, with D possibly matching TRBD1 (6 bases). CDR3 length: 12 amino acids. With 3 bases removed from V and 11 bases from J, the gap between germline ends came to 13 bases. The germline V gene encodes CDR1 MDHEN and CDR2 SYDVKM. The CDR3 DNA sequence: TGTGCCAGCAGTTTTCACCCTCAGGGGGCTTTCTTT. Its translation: CASSFHPQGAFF.

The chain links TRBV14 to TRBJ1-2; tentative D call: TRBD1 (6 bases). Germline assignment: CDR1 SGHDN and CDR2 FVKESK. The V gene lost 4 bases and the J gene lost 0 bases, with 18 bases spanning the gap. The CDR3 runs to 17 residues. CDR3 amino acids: CASSPTPGQTSNYGYTF. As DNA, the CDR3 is TGTGCCAGCAGCCCCACTCCCGGACAGACCTCTAACTATGGCTACACCTTC.

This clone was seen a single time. CDR3 DNA: TGTGCCAGCAGCTCAAAGACAAATCCCTATACGCAGTATTTT. This translates into CASSSKTNPYTQYF. The chain uses TRBV5-6 and TRBJ2-3, with D uncertain. V shed 3 bases and J shed 7 bases, with 15 bases lying between them. The CDR3 sequence is 14 residues long. Per the germline V gene, CDR1 is SGHDT and CDR2 is YYEEEE.

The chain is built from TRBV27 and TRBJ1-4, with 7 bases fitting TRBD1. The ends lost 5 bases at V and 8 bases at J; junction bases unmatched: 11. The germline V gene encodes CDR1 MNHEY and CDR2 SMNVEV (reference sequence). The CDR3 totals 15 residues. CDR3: CASSPPGQVREKLFF. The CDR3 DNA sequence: TGTGCCAGCAGTCCTCCTGGACAGGTTCGGGAAAAACTGTTTTTT.

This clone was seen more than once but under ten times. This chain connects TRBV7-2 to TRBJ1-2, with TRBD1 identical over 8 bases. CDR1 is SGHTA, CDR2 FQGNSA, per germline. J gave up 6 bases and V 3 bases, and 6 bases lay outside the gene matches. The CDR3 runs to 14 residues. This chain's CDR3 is CASSFGQGADGYTF. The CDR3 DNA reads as TGTGCCAGCAGCTTTGGACAGGGCGCCGATGGCTACACCTTC.

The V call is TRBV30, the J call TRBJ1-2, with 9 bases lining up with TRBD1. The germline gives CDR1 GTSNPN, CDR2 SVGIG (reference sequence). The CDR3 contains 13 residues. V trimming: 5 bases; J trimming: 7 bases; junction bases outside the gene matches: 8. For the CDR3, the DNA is TGTGCCTGGGGCACAGGGGGCGAAAGTGGCTACACCTTC. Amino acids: CAWGTGGESGYTF. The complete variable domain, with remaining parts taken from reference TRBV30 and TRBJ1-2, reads SQTIHQWPATLVQPVGSPLSLECTVEGTSNPNLYWYRQAAGRGLQLLFYSVGIGQISSEVPQNLSASRPQDRQFILSSKKLLLSDSGFYLCAWGTGGESGYTFGSGTRLTVV.

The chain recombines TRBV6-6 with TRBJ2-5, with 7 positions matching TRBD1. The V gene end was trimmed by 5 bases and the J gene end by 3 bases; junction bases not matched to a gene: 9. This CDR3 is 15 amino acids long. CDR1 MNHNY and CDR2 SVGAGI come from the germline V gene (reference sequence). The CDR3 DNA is TGTGCCAGCAGTAATCGACAGGGTGACAAAGAGACCCAGTACTTC. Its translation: CASSNRQGDKETQYF.

CDR3 nucleotide sequence: TGTGCCAGCAGTCGGGACAGCTATGGCTACACCTTC. Residues: CASSRDSYGYTF. The chain carries TRBV2 and TRBJ1-2, with TRBD1 identical over 7 bases. Germline CDR1 is SNHLY and CDR2 is FYNNEI. V lost 5 bases, J lost 4 bases, and 1 base stayed unmatched. The CDR3 covers 12 residues.

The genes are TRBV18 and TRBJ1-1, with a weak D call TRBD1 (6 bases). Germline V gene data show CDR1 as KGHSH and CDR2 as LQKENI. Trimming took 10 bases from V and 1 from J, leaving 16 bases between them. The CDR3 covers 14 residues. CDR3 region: CATTMDRENTEAFF. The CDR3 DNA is TGTGCCACCACAATGGACAGAGAGAACACTGAAGCTTTCTTT.

CDR3 sequence reads: CASSSGMSYEQYF. CDR3 DNA: TGTGCCAGCAGTTCAGGGATGTCCTACGAGCAGTACTTC. The J gene is TRBJ2-7, the V gene TRBV2; TRBD1 might be the D (5 bases). V lost 5 bases and J 1 base, leaving 9 bases between the germline ends. Per the germline V gene, CDR1 is SNHLY and CDR2 is FYNNEI. The CDR3 extends over 13 amino acids. The variable domain in full, with the rest retrieved from reference TRBV2 and TRBJ2-7, is EPEVTQTPSHQVTQMGQEVILRCVPISNHLYFYWYRQILGQKVEFLVSFYNNEISEKSEIFDDQFSVERPDGSNFTLKIRSTKLEDSAMYFCASSSGMSYEQYFGPGTRLTVT.

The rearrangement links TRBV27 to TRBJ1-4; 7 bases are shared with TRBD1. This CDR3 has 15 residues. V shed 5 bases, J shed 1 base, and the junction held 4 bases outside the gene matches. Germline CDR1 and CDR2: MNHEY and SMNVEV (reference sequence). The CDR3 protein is CASSPWDRTNEKLFF. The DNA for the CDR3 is TGTGCCAGCAGTCCCTGGGACAGAACTAATGAAAAACTGTTTTTT.

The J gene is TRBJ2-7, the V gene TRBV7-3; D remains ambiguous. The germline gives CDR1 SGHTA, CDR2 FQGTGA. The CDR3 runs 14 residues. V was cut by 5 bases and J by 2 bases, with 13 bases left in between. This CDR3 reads CASSPRAKAYEQYF. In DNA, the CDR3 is TGTGCCAGCAGCCCAAGAGCTAAAGCCTACGAGCAGTACTTC.

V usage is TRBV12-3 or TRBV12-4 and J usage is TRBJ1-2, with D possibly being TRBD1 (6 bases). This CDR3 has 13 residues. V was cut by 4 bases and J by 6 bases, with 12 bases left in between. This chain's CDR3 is CASSSGQLHGYTF. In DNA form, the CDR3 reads TGTGCCAGCAGTTCCGGACAGTTACATGGCTACACCTTC.

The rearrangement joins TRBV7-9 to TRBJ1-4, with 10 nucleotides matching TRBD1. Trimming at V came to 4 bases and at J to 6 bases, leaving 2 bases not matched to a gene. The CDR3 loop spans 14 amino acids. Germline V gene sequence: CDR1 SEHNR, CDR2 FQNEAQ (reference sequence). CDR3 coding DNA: TGTGCCAGCAGCTCCGGGACAGGGGATGAAAAACTGTTTTTT. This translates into CASSSGTGDEKLFF.

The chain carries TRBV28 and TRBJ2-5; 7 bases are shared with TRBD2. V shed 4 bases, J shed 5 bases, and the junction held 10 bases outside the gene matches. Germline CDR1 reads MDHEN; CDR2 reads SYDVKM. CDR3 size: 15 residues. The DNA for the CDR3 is TGTGCCAGCAGTTCTTCTCCGACTAGCCGGGAGACCCAGTACTTC. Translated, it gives CASSSSPTSRETQYF. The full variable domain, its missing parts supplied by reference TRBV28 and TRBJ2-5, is DVKVTQSSRYLVKRTGEKVFLECVQDMDHENMFWYRQDPGLGLRLIYFSYDVKMKEKGDIPEGYSVSREKKERFSLILESASTNQTSMYLCASSSSPTSRETQYFGPGTRLLVL.

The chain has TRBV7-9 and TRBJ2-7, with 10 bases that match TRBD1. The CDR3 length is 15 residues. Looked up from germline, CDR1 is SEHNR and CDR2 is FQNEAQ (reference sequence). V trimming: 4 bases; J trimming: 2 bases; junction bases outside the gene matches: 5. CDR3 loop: CASSSGTGVAYEQYF. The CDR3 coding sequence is TGTGCCAGCAGCTCGGGGACAGGGGTAGCCTACGAGCAGTACTTC.

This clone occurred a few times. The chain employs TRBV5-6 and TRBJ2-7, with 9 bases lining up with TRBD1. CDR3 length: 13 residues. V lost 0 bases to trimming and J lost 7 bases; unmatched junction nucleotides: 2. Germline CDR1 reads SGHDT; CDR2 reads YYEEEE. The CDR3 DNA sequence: TGTGCCAGCAGCTTGGGGGACAGGGATGAGCAGTACTTC. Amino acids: CASSLGDRDEQYF.

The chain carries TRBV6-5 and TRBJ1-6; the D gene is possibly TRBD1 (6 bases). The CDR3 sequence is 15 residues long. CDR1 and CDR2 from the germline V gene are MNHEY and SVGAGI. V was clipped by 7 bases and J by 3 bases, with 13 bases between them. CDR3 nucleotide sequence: TGTGCCAGCATAGGACAGCCCAACTATAATTCACCCCTCCACTTT. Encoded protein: CASIGQPNYNSPLHF.

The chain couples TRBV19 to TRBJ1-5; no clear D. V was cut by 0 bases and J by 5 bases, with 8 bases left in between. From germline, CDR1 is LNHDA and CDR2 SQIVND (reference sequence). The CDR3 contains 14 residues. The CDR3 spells CASSIERFDQPQHF. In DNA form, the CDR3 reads TGTGCCAGTAGTATAGAGCGGTTCGATCAGCCCCAGCATTTT.

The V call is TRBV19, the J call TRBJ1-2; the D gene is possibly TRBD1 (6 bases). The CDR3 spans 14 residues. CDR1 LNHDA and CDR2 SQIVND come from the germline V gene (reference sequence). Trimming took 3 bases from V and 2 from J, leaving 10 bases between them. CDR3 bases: TGTGCCAGTAGTATGACAGGAGCAAACTATGGCTACACCTTC. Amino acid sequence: CASSMTGANYGYTF.

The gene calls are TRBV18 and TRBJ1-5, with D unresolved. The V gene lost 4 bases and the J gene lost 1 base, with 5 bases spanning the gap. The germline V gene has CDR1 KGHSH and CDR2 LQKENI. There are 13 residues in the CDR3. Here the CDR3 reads CASSRGSNQPQHF. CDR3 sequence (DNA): TGTGCCAGCTCACGAGGGAGCAATCAGCCCCAGCATTTT. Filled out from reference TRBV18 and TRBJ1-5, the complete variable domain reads NAGVMQNPRHLVRRRGQEARLRCSPMKGHSHVYWYRQLPEEGLKFMVYLQKENIIDESGMPKERFSAEFPKEGPSILRIQQVVRGDSAAYFCASSRGSNQPQHFGDGTRLSIL.

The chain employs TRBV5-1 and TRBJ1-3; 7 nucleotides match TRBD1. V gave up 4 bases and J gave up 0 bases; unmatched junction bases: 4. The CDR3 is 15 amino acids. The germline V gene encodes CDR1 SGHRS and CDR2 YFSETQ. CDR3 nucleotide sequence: TGCGCCAGCAGCGAACAGGGGAACTCTGGAAACACCATATATTTT. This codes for CASSEQGNSGNTIYF.

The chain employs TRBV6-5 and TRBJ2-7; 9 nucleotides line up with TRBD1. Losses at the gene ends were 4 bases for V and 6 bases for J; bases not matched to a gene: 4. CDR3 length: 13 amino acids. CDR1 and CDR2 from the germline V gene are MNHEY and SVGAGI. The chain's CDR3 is CASSSGQGSEQYF. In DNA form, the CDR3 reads TGTGCCAGCAGTTCCGGACAGGGGAGCGAGCAGTACTTC.

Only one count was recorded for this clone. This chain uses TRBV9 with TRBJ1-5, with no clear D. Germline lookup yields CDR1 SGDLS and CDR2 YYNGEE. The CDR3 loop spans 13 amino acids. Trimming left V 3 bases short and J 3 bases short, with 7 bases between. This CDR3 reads CASSGTDNQPQHF. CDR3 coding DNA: TGTGCCAGCAGCGGAACAGACAATCAGCCCCAGCATTTT. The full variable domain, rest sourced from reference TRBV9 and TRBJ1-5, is DSGVTQTPKHLITATGQRVTLRCSPRSGDLSVYWYQQSLDQGLQFLIQYYNGEERAKGNILERFSAQQFPDLHSELNLSSLELGDSALYFCASSGTDNQPQHFGDGTRLSIL.